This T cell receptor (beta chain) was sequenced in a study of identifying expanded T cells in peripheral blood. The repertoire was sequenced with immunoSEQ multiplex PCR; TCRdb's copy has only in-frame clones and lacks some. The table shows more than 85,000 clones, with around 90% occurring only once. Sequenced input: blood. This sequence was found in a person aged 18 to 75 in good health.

Here the CDR3 DNA reads TGTGCCAGCAGACCCTCGGCCCAGGACGGGAGGAATGAGCAGTTCTTC. Translation gives CASRPSAQDGRNEQFF. The rearrangement joins TRBV7-2 to TRBJ2-1, with 7 bases fitting TRBD2. The CDR3 spans 16 residues. Unmatched junction bases numbered 15, after V lost 6 bases and J lost 7 bases. Germline V gene data show CDR1 as SGHTA and CDR2 as FQGNSA.